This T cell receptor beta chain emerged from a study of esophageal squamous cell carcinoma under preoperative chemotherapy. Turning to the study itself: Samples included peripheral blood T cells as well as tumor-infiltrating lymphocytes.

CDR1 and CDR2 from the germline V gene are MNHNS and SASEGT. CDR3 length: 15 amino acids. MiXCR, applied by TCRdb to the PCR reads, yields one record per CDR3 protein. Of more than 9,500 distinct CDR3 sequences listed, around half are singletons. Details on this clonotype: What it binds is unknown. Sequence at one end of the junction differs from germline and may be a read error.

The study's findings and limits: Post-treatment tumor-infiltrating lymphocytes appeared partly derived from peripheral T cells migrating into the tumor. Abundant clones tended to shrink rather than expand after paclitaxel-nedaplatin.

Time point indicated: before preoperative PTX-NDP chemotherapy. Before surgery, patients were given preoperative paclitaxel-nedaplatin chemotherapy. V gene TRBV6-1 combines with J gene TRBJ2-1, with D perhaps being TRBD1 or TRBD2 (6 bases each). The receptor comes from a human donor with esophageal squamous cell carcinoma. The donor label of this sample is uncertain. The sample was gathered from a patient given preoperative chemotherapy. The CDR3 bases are TGTGCCAGGGGTCCCGGGGGCCGTGACCAAGAGACGCAGTATTTC. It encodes CARGPGGRDQETQYF.